The 4 T cell receptor beta chains below come from one sample, sequenced in a study of CD8+ T cells in alopecia areata. Described treatment: oral pan-JAK inhibitor, 5-10 mg twice daily. After isolation, RNA underwent reverse transcription to generate cDNA as the sequencing template. Generated by immunoSEQ multiplex PCR, the TCRdb table keeps only in-frame clones and is missing some. This table holds tens of thousands of clones, approximately 66% found once. The material sequenced was CD8+ T cells sorted from blood, taken at week 24, from a patient treated with tofacitinib. These receptors were obtained from a human donor with alopecia areata.

The chain is built from TRBV29-1 and TRBJ1-1, with TRBD1 matching 7 bases. The CDR3 has 12 amino acids. The V gene's germline CDR1 is SQVTM and CDR2 ANQGSEA. With V trimmed by 7 bases and J by 4 bases, 6 bases remained unmatched. CDR3 region: CSETGLGTEAFF. The CDR3 coding sequence is TGCAGCGAGACAGGGTTGGGCACTGAAGCTTTCTTT. The variable domain in full, with the rest retrieved from reference TRBV29-1 and TRBJ1-1, is SAVISQKPSRDICQRGTSLTIQCQVDSQVTMMFWYRQQPGQSLTLIATANQGSEATYESGFVIDKFPISRPNLTFSTLTVSNMSPEDSSIYLCSETGLGTEAFFGQGTRLTVV.

The chain uses TRBV28 and TRBJ2-7; D gene unclear. The CDR3 covers 16 residues. Germline CDR1 MDHEN, CDR2 SYDVKM. Trimming removed 1 base at V and 3 bases at J, with 16 bases between. The CDR3 coding sequence is TGTGCCAGCAGTTTATCCCTCGGAAGGGCATACTACGAGCAGTACTTC. Translated: CASSLSLGRAYYEQYF.

The rearrangement uses TRBV4-3 and TRBJ1-1; D is unresolved. Germline V lookup: CDR1 LGHNA, CDR2 YSLEER. Trimming pared 1 base from V and 0 bases from J, leaving 27 bases between. The CDR3 is made up of 21 amino acids. The CDR3 DNA is TGCGCCAGCAGCCAAGGCTGGTCCTGGGTAGAGTCTCCGACGGTGAACACTGAAGCTTTCTTT. Translated: CASSQGWSWVESPTVNTEAFF.

The genes are TRBV29-1 and TRBJ2-3; possibly TRBD1 for D (5 bases). Trimming removed 2 bases from V and 2 bases from J, with 11 bases in between. The CDR3 totals 14 residues. CDR1 is SQVTM, CDR2 ANQGSEA, per germline. Written as DNA, the CDR3 is TGCAGCGTTGAATGGACAACTTACACAGATACGCAGTATTTT. Its translation is CSVEWTTYTDTQYF.